A selection of T cell receptor beta chains follows, all from one sample in a study of post-analysis software for immune sequencing data. TCRdb re-analysed the PCR reads in MiXCR, keeping a single row per CDR3 protein. The sample comprises about 540,000 distinct CDR3 sequences, 30% to 40% of which are singletons, and 5% to 6% rests with the top ten. The sample consisted of blood. These receptors all stem from a girl aged 2-17 years with multiple sclerosis. Both conserved end residues are part of each CDR3. The D gene is left open where the match is weak. The size entry is marked missing in some rows and otherwise reads once, few, many or a size class.

D gene: TRBD1
J gene: TRBJ2-7
clone size: -
V gene: TRBV6-5
CDR3 DNA: TGTGCCAGCAGTTCCTGGACAGGGGGCGACCCCGAGCAGTACTTC
CDR3 protein: CASSSWTGGDPEQYF

D gene: -
J gene: TRBJ2-7
clone size: few
V gene: TRBV20-1
CDR3 DNA: TGCAGTGCTAGGAGAGACAGTAACAACGAGCAGTACTTC
CDR3 protein: CSARRDSNNEQYF

D gene: TRBD1
J gene: TRBJ1-2
clone size: -
V gene: TRBV6-5
CDR3 DNA: TGTGCCAGCAGTGGCAAGACAGGGTTTAACTATGGCTACACCTTC
CDR3 protein: CASSGKTGFNYGYTF

D gene: -
J gene: TRBJ1-2
clone size: once
V gene: TRBV29-1
CDR3 DNA: TGCAGCGCAGAACCAGGGTTCGGCTACACCTTC
CDR3 protein: CSAEPGFGYTF

D gene: -
J gene: TRBJ1-2
clone size: few
V gene: TRBV5-5
CDR3 DNA: TGTGCCAGCAGCTCCGAGAGTACCAGAGTTCTATATGGCTACACCTTC
CDR3 protein: CASSSESTRVLYGYTF

D gene: TRBD2
J gene: TRBJ2-1
clone size: few
V gene: TRBV5-1
CDR3 DNA: TGCGCCAGCTTCGCGGGGGGAGCCAATGAGCAGTTCTTC
CDR3 protein: CASFAGGANEQFF

D gene: -
J gene: TRBJ2-3
clone size: few
V gene: TRBV7-3
CDR3 DNA: TGTGCCAGCAGCCGTTCCCCCGGGAGCACAGATACGCAGTATTTT
CDR3 protein: CASSRSPGSTDTQYF

D gene: -
J gene: TRBJ1-5
clone size: few
V gene: TRBV18
CDR3 DNA: TGTGCCAGCTCAAGGAGCGGGGATAATCAGCCCCAGCATTTT
CDR3 protein: CASSRSGDNQPQHF

D gene: -
J gene: TRBJ2-7
clone size: -
V gene: TRBV5-1
CDR3 DNA: TGCGCCAGCAGCGATGGGGCCTACGAGCAGTACTTC
CDR3 protein: CASSDGAYEQYF

D gene: -
J gene: TRBJ2-7
clone size: -
V gene: TRBV4-1
CDR3 DNA: TGCGCCAGCAGCCACACGACTCTCGGCGGCTACGAGCAGTACTTC
CDR3 protein: CASSHTTLGGYEQYF